The present entry profiles one T cell receptor (beta chain) with its context. Other DNA sequences in the same sample also yield this CDR3. This sample is part of a study of blood T cell repertoires in COVID-19. Authors' methods: Using reference gene primer amplification, nucleated cell counts were estimated. Some clones are missing from TCRdb's copy, which holds only in-frame ones; the method was immunoSEQ multiplex PCR. V, J and clone size were drawn from that table, and D and trimming were deduced from the DNA. The sample consists of more than 200,000 clones, approximately 88% of them appearing once. Germline V gene sequence: CDR1 ENHRY, CDR2 SYGVKD. Germline trimming cut 6 bases from V and 3 bases from J; bases unmatched to any gene: 2. The CDR3 spans 13 residues.

The chain recombines TRBV10-3 with TRBJ1-1; TRBD1 matches at 9 bases. The sequence derives from a woman in her 30s with COVID-19, enrolled during active disease. The sample taken for sequencing was peripheral blood. DNA of the CDR3: TGTGCCATCAGCGACAGGGGGGACACTGAAGCTTTCTTT. Translating gives CAISDRGDTEAFF.